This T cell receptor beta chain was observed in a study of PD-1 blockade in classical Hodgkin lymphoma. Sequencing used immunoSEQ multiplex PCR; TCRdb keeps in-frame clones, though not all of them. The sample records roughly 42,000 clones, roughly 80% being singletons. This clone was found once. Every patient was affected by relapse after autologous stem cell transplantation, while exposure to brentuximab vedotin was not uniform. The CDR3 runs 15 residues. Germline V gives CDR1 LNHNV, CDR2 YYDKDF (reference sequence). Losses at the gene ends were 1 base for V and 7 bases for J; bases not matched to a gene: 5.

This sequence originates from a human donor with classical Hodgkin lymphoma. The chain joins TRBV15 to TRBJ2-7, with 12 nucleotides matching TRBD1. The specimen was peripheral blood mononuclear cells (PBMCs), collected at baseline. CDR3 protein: CATSRVGQGAGEQYF. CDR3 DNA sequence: TGTGCCACCAGCAGAGTGGGACAGGGGGCCGGGGAGCAGTACTTC.